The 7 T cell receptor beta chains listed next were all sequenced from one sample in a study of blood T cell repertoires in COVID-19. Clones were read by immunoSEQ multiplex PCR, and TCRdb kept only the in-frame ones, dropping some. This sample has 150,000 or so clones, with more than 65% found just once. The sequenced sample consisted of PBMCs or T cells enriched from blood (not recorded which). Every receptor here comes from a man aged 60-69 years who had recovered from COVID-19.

CDR3 loop: CAAARPTEAFF. CDR3 nucleotides: TGTGCCGCAGCGAGACCCACTGAAGCTTTCTTT. The J gene is TRBJ1-1, the V gene TRBV28; D is unclear. The V end was cut by 11 bases, the J end by 4 bases, with 11 bases between. The CDR3 totals 11 residues. CDR1 and CDR2 (germline): MDHEN, SYDVKM. The entire variable domain, with the rest obtained from reference TRBV28 and TRBJ1-1, is as follows: DVKVTQSSRYLVKRTGEKVFLECVQDMDHENMFWYRQDPGLGLRLIYFSYDVKMKEKGDIPEGYSVSREKKERFSLILESASTNQTSMYLCAAARPTEAFFGQGTRLTVV.

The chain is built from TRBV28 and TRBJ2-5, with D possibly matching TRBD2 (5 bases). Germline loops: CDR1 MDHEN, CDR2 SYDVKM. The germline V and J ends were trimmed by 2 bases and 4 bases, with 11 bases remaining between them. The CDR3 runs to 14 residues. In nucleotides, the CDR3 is TGTGCCAGCAGTTTAAGGGTCGGGGTAGAGACCCAGTACTTC. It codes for CASSLRVGVETQYF.

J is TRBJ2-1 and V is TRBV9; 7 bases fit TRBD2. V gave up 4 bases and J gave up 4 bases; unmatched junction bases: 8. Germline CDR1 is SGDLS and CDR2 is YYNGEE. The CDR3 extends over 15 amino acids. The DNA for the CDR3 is TGTGCCAGCAGCCCCATGGGGGGGAGTTACAATGAGCAGTTCTTC. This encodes CASSPMGGSYNEQFF.

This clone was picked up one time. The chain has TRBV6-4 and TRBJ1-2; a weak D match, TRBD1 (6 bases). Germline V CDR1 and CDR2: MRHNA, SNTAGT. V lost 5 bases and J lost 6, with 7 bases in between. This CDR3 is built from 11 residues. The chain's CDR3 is CASSQGNGYTF. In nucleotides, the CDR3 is TGTGCCAGCAGTCAGGGGAATGGCTACACCTTC.

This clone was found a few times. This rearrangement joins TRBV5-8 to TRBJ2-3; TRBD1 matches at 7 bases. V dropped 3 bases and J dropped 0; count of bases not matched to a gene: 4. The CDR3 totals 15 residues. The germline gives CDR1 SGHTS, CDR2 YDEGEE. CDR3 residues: CASSSDRISTDTQYF. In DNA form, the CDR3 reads TGTGCCAGCAGCTCGGACAGGATTAGCACAGATACGCAGTATTTT.

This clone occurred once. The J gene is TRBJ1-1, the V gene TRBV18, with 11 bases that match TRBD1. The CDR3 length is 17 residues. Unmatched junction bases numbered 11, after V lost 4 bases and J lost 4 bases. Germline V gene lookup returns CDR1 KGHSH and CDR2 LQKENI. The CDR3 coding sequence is TGTGCCAGCTCACTGGGGACAGGGGGGAGTCGAGTCACTGAAGCTTTCTTT. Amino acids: CASSLGTGGSRVTEAFF.

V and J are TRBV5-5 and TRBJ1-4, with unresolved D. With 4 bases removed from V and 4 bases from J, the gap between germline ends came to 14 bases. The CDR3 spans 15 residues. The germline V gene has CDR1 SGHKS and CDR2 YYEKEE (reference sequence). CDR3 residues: CASSSYQSNNEKLFF. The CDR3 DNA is TGTGCCAGCAGCAGTTACCAGTCAAATAATGAAAAACTGTTTTTT.